The next 31 T cell receptor beta chains were all read from a single sample in a study of regulatory T cells in long-lasting Graves disease (dated by TCRdb to about 2021). The receptor library was made with multiplex PCR. These reads were obtained on an Illumina HiSeq 4000. iRepertoire HTBI primers and Arm-PCR amplification of CDR3 regions were used to construct TCR beta libraries. The public reads were reanalyzed by TCRdb: fastp trimming at Q25, MiXCR alignment, in-frame beta chains only. Here each entry gathers all rows of one CDR3 protein and keeps the most common genes and DNA. The sample table contains roughly 420,000 distinct CDR3 sequences; only one count was recorded for approximately 15% of them. The top ten hold approximately 15% of the sample. This specimen's time point label, per the study, means: newly diagnosed GD, antithyroid drugs for less than 3 months. For both TCR sequencing and RNA sequencing, RNA was extracted from PBMCs in TRIzol.

The same sample was also used in a study of T cells in Graves' hyperthyroidism and ophthalmopathy.

The sequences come from peripheral blood mononuclear cells (PBMCs), collected at new diagnosis, from a patient treated with antithyroid drugs. The source is a woman in her forties or fifties with Graves disease. Donor details come from another sample of the same person, matched by shared clones.

This chain joins TRBV7-9 and TRBJ2-6, with D possibly matching TRBD1 (6 bases). CDR1 is SEHNR, CDR2 FQNEAQ, per germline (reference sequence). The CDR3 runs 19 residues. The ends were cut back, 5 bases at V and 4 bases at J, with 24 bases in the middle. In nucleotides, the CDR3 is TGTGCCAGCAGCCAACTGGGCAGGGGCCTTTCTGGGGGGGCCAACGTCCTGACTTTC. Protein sequence: CASSQLGRGLSGGANVLTF.

This clonotype occurred many times. DNA for the CDR3: TGCGCCAGCAGCCAAGAACCAGGCAGCACAGATACGCAGTATTTT. As protein: CASSQEPGSTDTQYF. This sequence joins TRBV4-1 and TRBJ2-3, with unresolved D. This CDR3 comprises 15 residues. Germline CDR1 reads MGHRA; CDR2 reads YSYEKL. The V end lost 0 bases, the J end lost 0 bases, and 7 bases lay between the germline ends.

This clonotype was seen at least ten times. This chain joins TRBV2 and TRBJ2-2; the D is unclear. Germline CDR1 SNHLY, CDR2 FYNNEI. The length of the CDR3 is 11 residues. The V end was cut by 3 bases, the J end by 7 bases, with 3 bases between. This CDR3 is CASSDFGELFF. The CDR3 DNA sequence: TGTGCCAGCAGTGATTTCGGGGAGCTGTTTTTT.

The genes are TRBV3-1 and TRBJ2-1; D ambiguous. V was shortened by 1 base and J by 7 bases, with 8 bases between the two germline ends. The CDR3 is made up of 13 amino acids. Per the germline V gene, CDR1 is LGHDT and CDR2 is YNNKEL (reference sequence). The CDR3 DNA reads as TGTGCCAGCAGCCAAGTGTCAAGAAATGAGCAGTTCTTC. It specifies CASSQVSRNEQFF.

As for this clonotype: One end of the junction is discordant with germline, which a read error may explain. V is TRBV30 and J is TRBJ1-1; D unresolved. The CDR3 consists of 13 residues. Germline V gene data show CDR1 as GTSNPN and CDR2 as SVGIG (reference sequence). This CDR3 is CAWSVHPDTEASF. DNA for the CDR3: TGTGCCTGGAGTGTACACCCCGACACTGAAGCTTCCTTT. The full variable domain, its missing parts supplied by reference TRBV30 and TRBJ1-1, is SQTIHQWPATLVQPVGSPLSLECTVEGTSNPNLYWYRQAAGRGLQLLFYSVGIGQISSEVPQNLSASRPQDRQFILSSKKLLLSDSGFYLCAWSVHPDTEASFGQGTRLTVV.

This clonotype was detected ten times or more. The rearrangement uses TRBV7-2 and TRBJ2-1; D remains ambiguous. V lost 3 bases to trimming and J lost 0 bases, with 6 bases between them. Germline CDR1 reads SGHTA; CDR2 reads FQGNSA. This CDR3 is 14 amino acids long. The CDR3 DNA follows: TGTGCCAGCAGCTTCTATAGCTCCTACAATGAGCAGTTCTTC. Translated: CASSFYSSYNEQFF. The full variable domain, rest sourced from reference TRBV7-2 and TRBJ2-1, is GAGVSQSPSNKVTEKGKDVELRCDPISGHTALYWYRQSLGQGLEFLIYFQGNSAPDKSGLPSDRFSAERTGGSVSTLTIQRTQQEDSAVYLCASSFYSSYNEQFFGPGTRLTVL.

There are many counts of this clonotype. The chain recombines TRBV29-1 with TRBJ2-7; perhaps TRBD2 as D (5 bases). The CDR3 has 15 residues. Germline CDR1 SQVTM, CDR2 ANQGSEA. V lost 4 bases to trimming and J lost 2 bases, with 18 bases between them. The CDR3 DNA is TGCAGCGTTGCTCGCCTGGAGGAGTTCGCCTACGAGCAGTACTTC. This gives the protein CSVARLEEFAYEQYF.

The genes are TRBV7-2 and TRBJ2-7; no firm D call. The V gene's germline CDR1 is SGHTA and CDR2 FQGNSA. Trimming removed 1 base from V and 0 bases from J, with 16 bases in between. This CDR3 has 17 residues. The CDR3 DNA reads TGTGCCAGCAGCTTAGGCCGGTCACTTATGAGCTCCTACGAGCAGTACTTC. Its translation is CASSLGRSLMSSYEQYF.

This clonotype was recorded many times. The rearrangement uses TRBV11-2 and TRBJ2-5, with TRBD1 matching 7 bases. With V trimmed by 5 bases and J by 1 base, 1 base remained unmatched. CDR1 and CDR2 from the germline V gene are SGHAT and FQNNGV. The CDR3 is 13 amino acids. The CDR3 protein is CASSRDSQETQYF. CDR3 nucleotides: TGTGCCAGCAGCCGGGACAGCCAAGAGACCCAGTACTTC.

There are a few counts of this clonotype. V gene TRBV19 combines with J gene TRBJ2-7; the match to TRBD2 covers 8 bases. Germline loops: CDR1 LNHDA, CDR2 SQIVND (reference sequence). There are 14 residues in the CDR3. J was trimmed by 7 bases and V by 3 bases; bases with no gene match: 8. The CDR3 region has the DNA TGTGCCAGTAGTATCGAGCGGGAGCTCGGGGAGCAGTACTTC. Translated: CASSIERELGEQYF.

About this clonotype itself: A much larger clone differs by one base, so this may be a read error. The rearrangement uses TRBV2 and TRBJ1-2; maybe TRBD1 (5 bases). The CDR3 runs 13 residues. Per the germline V gene, CDR1 is SNHLY and CDR2 is FYNNEI. CDR3 DNA sequence: TGTGCCAGCAGAGTTACCAAGGATCAGGGCTGCACCTTC. This codes for CASRVTKDQGCTF.

This clonotype was recorded a few times. The DNA for the CDR3 is TGTGCCAGCAGTTCACAGGGGGCCCACGGGGCTCAGCCCCAGCATTTT. Its translation is CASSSQGAHGAQPQHF. The chain carries TRBV12-3 or TRBV12-4 and TRBJ1-5, with 9 bases that match TRBD1. CDR3 length: 16 amino acids. With V trimmed by 4 bases and J by 6 bases, 10 bases remained unmatched.

Many counts were recorded for this clonotype. The chain is built from TRBV6-1 and TRBJ2-3; D is possibly TRBD2 (6 bases). Deletions cut 10 bases from V and 1 base from J, with 18 bases between. The germline gives CDR1 MNHNS, CDR2 SASEGT. The CDR3 is 15 residues long. The DNA of the CDR3 is TGTGCCACCTCCCTCGGGGGAGCCCGCACAGATACGCAGTATTTT. It translates to CATSLGGARTDTQYF.

The genes are TRBV7-9 and TRBJ2-1; 12 bases match TRBD2. The CDR3 has 18 residues. The germline V gene has CDR1 SEHNR and CDR2 FQNEAQ (reference sequence). V lost 4 bases to trimming and J lost 3 bases; unmatched junction nucleotides: 10. CDR3 nucleotides: TGTGCCAGCAGCTCGTCTAGCGGGAGGGCCGAGAACTACAATGAGCAGTTCTTC. Its translation is CASSSSSGRAENYNEQFF.

This clonotype occurred many times. This chain uses TRBV2 with TRBJ2-1; 10 bases map to TRBD2. Germline-derived CDR1 and CDR2 are SNHLY and FYNNEI. Trimming cost V 4 bases and J 6 bases; bases outside gene matches: 6. The CDR3 has 15 residues. DNA of the CDR3: TGTGCCAGCAGTGCCGGACTAGCGGTGTTCAATGAGCAGTTCTTC. Encoded protein: CASSAGLAVFNEQFF. Full variable domain (missing parts from reference TRBV2 and TRBJ2-1): EPEVTQTPSHQVTQMGQEVILRCVPISNHLYFYWYRQILGQKVEFLVSFYNNEISEKSEIFDDQFSVERPDGSNFTLKIRSTKLEDSAMYFCASSAGLAVFNEQFFGPGTRLTVL.

This clonotype was counted many times. The rearrangement joins TRBV2 to TRBJ2-3, with 9 bases matching TRBD2. This CDR3 has 15 residues. V dropped 10 bases and J dropped 1; count of bases not matched to a gene: 9. Germline V CDR1 and CDR2: SNHLY, FYNNEI. This CDR3 reads CANIAGVTGTDTQYF. The CDR3 nucleotides are TGTGCCAACATAGCGGGAGTAACTGGCACAGATACGCAGTATTTT.

The chain uses TRBV5-4 and TRBJ1-2, with no clear D. The germline V and J ends were trimmed by 3 bases and 6 bases, with 15 bases remaining between them. The CDR3 has 14 residues. Germline CDR1 and CDR2: SGHNT and YYREEE (reference sequence). The CDR3 sequence: CASSSPRGADGYTF. CDR3 nucleotides: TGTGCCAGCAGCTCCCCCCGGGGTGCGGATGGCTACACCTTC.

This clonotype was counted once. This chain joins TRBV6-1 and TRBJ2-7; D is uncertain. Germline V gives CDR1 MNHNS, CDR2 SASEGT. The CDR3 covers 13 residues. V lost 7 bases and J 2 bases, leaving 12 bases between the germline ends. CDR3 in amino acids: CASTPWKTYEQYF. The CDR3 DNA reads as TGTGCCAGCACCCCATGGAAGACCTACGAGCAGTACTTC.

The V call is TRBV4-2, the J call TRBJ2-7, with a possible D match to TRBD2 (5 bases). The CDR3 consists of 15 residues. V dropped 4 bases and J dropped 2 bases, with 15 bases sitting between them. Germline V lookup: CDR1 LGHNA, CDR2 YNFKEQ. Here the CDR3 reads CASSPRLAPTYEQYF. As DNA, the CDR3 is TGTGCCAGCAGCCCCCGGTTAGCGCCTACCTACGAGCAGTACTTC.

This clonotype has at least ten counts. The CDR3 loop is CASSDFLGGKNTEAFF. CDR3 nucleotide sequence: TGTGCCAGCAGTGATTTCCTGGGGGGTAAGAACACTGAAGCTTTCTTT. The genes are TRBV2 and TRBJ1-1; tentatively, D is TRBD1 (5 bases). The CDR3 spans 16 residues. Germline V CDR1 and CDR2: SNHLY, FYNNEI. The ends were cut back, 3 bases at V and 1 base at J, with 15 bases in the middle.

This clonotype occurred many times. The rearrangement joins TRBV2 to TRBJ2-3, with D possibly TRBD2 on 6 matching bases. V was clipped by 6 bases and J by 1 base, with 11 bases between them. The CDR3 spans 14 residues. CDR1 and CDR2 from the germline V gene are SNHLY and FYNNEI. The CDR3 loop reads CASRRGVGTDTQYF. The CDR3 DNA reads TGTGCCAGCAGGCGCGGGGTGGGCACAGATACGCAGTATTTT. Based on the CDR3 plus reference TRBV2 and TRBJ2-3, the full variable domain is EPEVTQTPSHQVTQMGQEVILRCVPISNHLYFYWYRQILGQKVEFLVSFYNNEISEKSEIFDDQFSVERPDGSNFTLKIRSTKLEDSAMYFCASRRGVGTDTQYFGPGTRLTVL.

In DNA, the CDR3 is TGTGCCAGTAATCCCGGGACAGGCCTGTGGAGCTCTGGAAACACCATATATTTT. Translating it yields CASNPGTGLWSSGNTIYF. The chain is built from TRBV19 and TRBJ1-3; TRBD1 matches at 8 bases. V lost 7 bases, J lost 0 bases, and 14 bases stayed unmatched. In germline, CDR1 is LNHDA, CDR2 SQIVND (reference sequence). The CDR3 has 18 residues.

The CDR3 spells CASSLSSGIGANVLTF. In nucleotides, the CDR3 is TGTGCCAGCAGCTTGAGTAGCGGGATCGGGGCCAACGTCCTGACTTTC. The chain has TRBV7-3 and TRBJ2-6; TRBD2 aligns across 8 bases. V shed 3 bases and J 4 bases; nucleotides not matched to a gene: 5. The length of the CDR3 is 16 residues. The germline gives CDR1 SGHTA, CDR2 FQGTGA.

The J gene is TRBJ2-1, the V gene TRBV29-1; D remains unclear. The assigned J gene may be wrong: the sequence end matches TRBJ2-7 better. The CDR3 is 15 residues long. The germline CDR1 and CDR2 sequences are SQVTM and ANQGSEA. The CDR3 DNA is TGCAGCGTTGATTCTTGGCCTTCCTCCTACAATGAGCAGTACTTC. Amino acids: CSVDSWPSSYNEQYF.

This clonotype was detected ten times or more. The rearrangement uses TRBV7-9 and TRBJ2-5; 12 nucleotides agree with TRBD1. Germline V gene data show CDR1 as SEHNR and CDR2 as FQNEAQ (reference sequence). Losses at the gene ends were 6 bases for V and 4 bases for J; bases not matched to a gene: 6. This CDR3 region has 15 residues. CDR3 DNA: TGTGCCAGCAGTCCTCCGGGACAGGGGGCAGAGACCCAGTACTTC. Amino acid sequence: CASSPPGQGAETQYF.

This clonotype was detected many times. The rearrangement joins TRBV18 to TRBJ2-1, with a tentative D call TRBD1 (5 bases). The CDR3 loop spans 15 amino acids. V lost 4 bases and J 4 bases, leaving 14 bases between the germline ends. Germline loops: CDR1 KGHSH, CDR2 LQKENI. The CDR3 nucleotides are TGTGCCAGCTCACAACCCCTACAGGAGTACAATGAGCAGTTCTTC. Protein product: CASSQPLQEYNEQFF.

This clonotype was detected many times. The junction and the germline gene differ at one end; a read error may be behind it. The chain links TRBV5-1 to TRBJ2-7; tentatively, D is TRBD1 (6 bases). Germline V lookup: CDR1 SGHRS, CDR2 YFSETQ. The CDR3 sequence is 14 residues long. CDR3 in DNA: TGTGCCAGCAGTTTAGACAGGAGCTCCTACGAGCAGTACTTC. Its protein is CASSLDRSSYEQYF.

This clonotype occurred many times. The CDR3 is CASSYGHPSSYEQYF. In nucleotides, the CDR3 is TGTGCCAGCAGTTACGGACACCCGTCCTCCTACGAGCAGTACTTC. This chain uses TRBV6-5 with TRBJ2-7; D may be TRBD1 (5 bases). The CDR3 is 15 amino acids. V was trimmed by 2 bases and J by 0 bases, leaving 11 bases between them. The germline CDR1 and CDR2 sequences are MNHEY and SVGAGI.

V and J are TRBV20-1 and TRBJ2-7; D is possibly TRBD1 (6 bases). The V end lost 4 bases, the J end lost 3 bases, and 16 bases lay between the germline ends. From germline, CDR1 is DFQATT and CDR2 SNEGSKA (reference sequence). The CDR3 runs to 14 residues. The CDR3 sequence: CSANFQDRFYEQYF. The CDR3 nucleotides read TGCAGTGCTAACTTTCAGGACAGATTCTACGAGCAGTACTTC.

The chain joins TRBV10-3 to TRBJ2-6, with unresolved D. CDR1 and CDR2 (germline): ENHRY, SYGVKD. The CDR3 runs 14 residues. The V and J ends lost 3 bases and 5 bases respectively, with 8 bases between them. The CDR3 spells CAISEWERANVLTF. The CDR3, as DNA: TGTGCCATCAGTGAATGGGAAAGGGCCAACGTCCTGACTTTC.

The sample holds many counts of this clonotype. The chain carries TRBV11-2 and TRBJ2-7, with 9 bases that match TRBD2. The germline V gene encodes CDR1 SGHAT and CDR2 FQNNGV. Losses at the gene ends were 1 base for V and 0 bases for J; bases not matched to a gene: 4. This CDR3 is 16 amino acids long. In DNA form, the CDR3 reads TGTGCCAGCAGCTTAGCCTTTAGCGGGAGCTCCTACGAGCAGTACTTC. Amino acids: CASSLAFSGSSYEQYF.